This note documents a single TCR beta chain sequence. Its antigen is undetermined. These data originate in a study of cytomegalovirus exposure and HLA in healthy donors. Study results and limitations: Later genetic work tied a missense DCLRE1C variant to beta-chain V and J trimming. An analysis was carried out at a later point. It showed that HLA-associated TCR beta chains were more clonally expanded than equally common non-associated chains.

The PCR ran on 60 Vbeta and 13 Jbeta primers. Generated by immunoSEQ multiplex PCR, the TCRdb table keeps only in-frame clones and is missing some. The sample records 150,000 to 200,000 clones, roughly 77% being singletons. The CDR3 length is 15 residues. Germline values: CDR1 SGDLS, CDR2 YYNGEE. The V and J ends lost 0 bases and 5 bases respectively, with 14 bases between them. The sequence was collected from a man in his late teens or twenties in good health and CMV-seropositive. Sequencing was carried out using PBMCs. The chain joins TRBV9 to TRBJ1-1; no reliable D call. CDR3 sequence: CASSVGGAPTTEAFF. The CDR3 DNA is TGTGCCAGCAGCGTAGGTGGAGCGCCTACGACTGAAGCTTTCTTT.